Listed below are T cell receptor beta chains from one sample, sequenced in a study of cytomegalovirus exposure and HLA in healthy donors. The table came from immunoSEQ multiplex PCR; TCRdb's copy has only in-frame clones and leaves some out. The sample shows some 170,000 clones, approximately 79% of them seen only once. The material sequenced was PBMCs. The source is a man aged 55 to 69 in good health and CMV-seronegative. CDR3s include the opening cysteine and the closing phenylalanine or tryptophan. A D gene is named only where the DNA matches it firmly. Size values are once, few and many counts, or a class for expanded clones, and some rows have none.

CDR3 DNA: TGCAGCTTTAGTAGGGGTCCGGCTAATGAAAAACTGTTTTTT
CDR3 protein: CSFSRGPANEKLFF
J gene: TRBJ1-4
V gene: TRBV29-1
clone size: once
D gene: .

CDR3 DNA: TGTGCCAGCAGTTACTCCGGGAGGGAGTACTTC
CDR3 protein: CASSYSGREYF
J gene: TRBJ2-7
V gene: TRBV6-5
clone size: .
D gene: TRBD2

CDR3 DNA: TGTGCCAGTAGCAGGGGCCTGAACACTGAAGCTTTCTTT
CDR3 protein: CASSRGLNTEAFF
J gene: TRBJ1-1
V gene: TRBV19
clone size: .
D gene: .

CDR3 DNA: TGTGCCAGCAGTTATGAAAGACACAGCGGGGAGCTGTTTTTT
CDR3 protein: CASSYERHSGELFF
J gene: TRBJ2-2
V gene: TRBV27
clone size: few
D gene: .

CDR3 DNA: TGTGCCAGCACCAGAACAGAGAACTCCTACGAGCAGTACTTC
CDR3 protein: CASTRTENSYEQYF
J gene: TRBJ2-7
V gene: TRBV2
clone size: .
D gene: .

CDR3 DNA: TGTGCCAGCAGCTTAGTCGCCGGGACAGGGTATCTCGAGCAGTACTTC
CDR3 protein: CASSLVAGTGYLEQYF
J gene: TRBJ2-7
V gene: TRBV11-1
clone size: few
D gene: TRBD1

CDR3 DNA: TGCGCCAGCAGTGAGTCGAGTAGCGGGAGCCTATCGACACAAGAGACCCAGTACTTC
CDR3 protein: CASSESSSGSLSTQETQYF
J gene: TRBJ2-5
V gene: TRBV10-2
clone size: few
D gene: TRBD2

CDR3 DNA: TGTGCCAGCAGTTTTCGGCAGGGCCCGCAGTATTTT
CDR3 protein: CASSFRQGPQYF
J gene: TRBJ2-3
V gene: TRBV28
clone size: .
D gene: .

CDR3 DNA: TGTGCCAGCAGTGCGACTAGCGGGAGCGGGGCCAACGTCCTGACTTTC
CDR3 protein: CASSATSGSGANVLTF
J gene: TRBJ2-6
V gene: TRBV2
clone size: .
D gene: TRBD2

CDR3 DNA: TGTGCCAGCAGCTTGGGACAGGGTAACGCGAACACCGGGGAGCTGTTTTTT
CDR3 protein: CASSLGQGNANTGELFF
J gene: TRBJ2-2
V gene: TRBV5-5
clone size: .
D gene: TRBD1

CDR3 DNA: TGTGCCAGCTCACTCTCTCCCTACGAGCAGTACTTC
CDR3 protein: CASSLSPYEQYF
J gene: TRBJ2-7
V gene: TRBV18
clone size: .
D gene: .

CDR3 DNA: TGTGCCAGCAGCTCGCTAGCGGGAGGGGTCGGGGAGCTGTTTTTT
CDR3 protein: CASSSLAGGVGELFF
J gene: TRBJ2-2
V gene: TRBV11-2
clone size: .
D gene: TRBD2

CDR3 DNA: TGTGCCAGCAGTGAGGGGACACGTGGGGCGGGTGGGATTGTCTACGAGCAGTACTTC
CDR3 protein: CASSEGTRGAGGIVYEQYF
J gene: TRBJ2-7
V gene: TRBV6-1
clone size: .
D gene: .

CDR3 DNA: TGTGCCAGCAGCTTAATTCTCGGGGGTGGGGGTACGTACGAGCAGTACTTC
CDR3 protein: CASSLILGGGGTYEQYF
J gene: TRBJ2-7
V gene: TRBV7-8
clone size: .
D gene: .

CDR3 DNA: TGTGCCAGCAGTTTCATAGGGGTCGGTCCTGGGGCCAACGTCCTGACTTTC
CDR3 protein: CASSFIGVGPGANVLTF
J gene: TRBJ2-6
V gene: TRBV28
clone size: .
D gene: .

CDR3 DNA: TGTGCCAGTAGTATTGGGGGGAGCGAGCAGTACTTC
CDR3 protein: CASSIGGSEQYF
J gene: TRBJ2-7
V gene: TRBV19
clone size: once
D gene: .

CDR3 DNA: TGTGCCAGCAGCGCCAGTAGGGGAGGTAGGGCCTACGAGCAGTACTTC
CDR3 protein: CASSASRGGRAYEQYF
J gene: TRBJ2-7
V gene: TRBV9
clone size: few
D gene: .

CDR3 DNA: TGTGCCAGCGACGACGCGGGAGAAATCGGGGAGCTGTTTTTT
CDR3 protein: CASDDAGEIGELFF
J gene: TRBJ2-2
V gene: TRBV6-6
clone size: .
D gene: TRBD2